Listed below are T cell receptor beta chains from one sample, sequenced in a study of OX40 agonist ivuxolimab in advanced cancers. TCRdb's copy holds only in-frame clones and misses some; the assay was immunoSEQ multiplex PCR. The data contain nearly 45,000 clones, 75% to 90% of them singletons. This specimen consisted of CD4+ or CD8+ T cells sorted from blood, obtained in a trial of the OX40 agonist ivuxolimab. Every receptor here comes from an adult with an advanced solid tumor such as melanoma, head and neck, liver or kidney cancer. Each CDR3 is given with its conserved first and last residue. The D gene is left open where the match is weak. Size values are once, few and many counts, or a class for expanded clones, and some rows have none.

v_call	clone_size	d_call	j_call	cdr3_nt	cdr3_aa
TRBV5-1	.	.	TRBJ1-3	TGCGCCAGCAGCTTTACGGGGTCCTCTGGAAACACCATATATTTT	CASSFTGSSGNTIYF
TRBV7-2	once	TRBD1	TRBJ2-1	TGTGCCAGCAGCCCGGACCCAGGGGGCTACAATGAGCAGTTCTTC	CASSPDPGGYNEQFF
TRBV19	.	.	TRBJ1-3	TGTGCCAGTAGTACCGTAGACAGCTCTGGAAACACCATATATTTT	CASSTVDSSGNTIYF
TRBV29-1	few	.	TRBJ2-7	TGCAGCGTGGGGGATAGGCTGGCCTACGAGCAGTACTTC	CSVGDRLAYEQYF
TRBV7-9	few	TRBD1	TRBJ1-6	TGTGCCAGCAGCTTAGAGAGGACAGGGCGGAATTCACCCCTCCACTTT	CASSLERTGRNSPLHF
TRBV2	.	.	TRBJ1-2	TGTGCCAGCAGTGCGGACAATATCAATGGCTACACCTTC	CASSADNINGYTF
TRBV4-1	.	.	TRBJ1-6	TGCGCCAGCAGCCAAGATTCGACAGTTTCACCCCTCCACTTT	CASSQDSTVSPLHF
TRBV11-2	.	TRBD1	TRBJ1-2	TGTGCCAGCAGCTTAACAGGGGAAGGCTACACCTTC	CASSLTGEGYTF
TRBV7-2	.	.	TRBJ2-7	TGTGCCAGCAGCCTTGACGGGACGGTCTACGAGCAGTACTTC	CASSLDGTVYEQYF
TRBV2	.	TRBD2	TRBJ2-1	TGTGCCAGCAGTACAACGCTAGCGGGGGGTAAATCCTACAATGAGCAGTTCTTC	CASSTTLAGGKSYNEQFF